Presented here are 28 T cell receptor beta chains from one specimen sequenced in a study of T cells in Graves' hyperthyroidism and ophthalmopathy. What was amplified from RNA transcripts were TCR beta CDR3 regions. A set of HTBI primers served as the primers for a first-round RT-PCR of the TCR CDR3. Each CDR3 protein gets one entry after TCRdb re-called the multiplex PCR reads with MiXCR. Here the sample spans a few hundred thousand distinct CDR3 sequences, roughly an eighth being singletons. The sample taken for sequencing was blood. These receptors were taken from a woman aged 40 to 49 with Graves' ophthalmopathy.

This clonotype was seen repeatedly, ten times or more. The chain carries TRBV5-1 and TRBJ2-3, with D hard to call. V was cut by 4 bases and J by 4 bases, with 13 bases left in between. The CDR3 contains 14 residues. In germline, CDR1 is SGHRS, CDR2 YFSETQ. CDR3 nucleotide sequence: TGCGCCAGCAGCCCCAGGAGTCCCGCAGATACGCAGTATTTT. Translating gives CASSPRSPADTQYF.

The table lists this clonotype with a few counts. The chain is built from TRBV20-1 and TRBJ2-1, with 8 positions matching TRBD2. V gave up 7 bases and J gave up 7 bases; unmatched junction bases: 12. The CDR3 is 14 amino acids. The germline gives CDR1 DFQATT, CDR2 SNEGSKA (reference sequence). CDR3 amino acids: CSVRRGGQRNEQFF. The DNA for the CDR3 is TGCAGTGTCCGCCGGGGGGGCCAGAGAAATGAGCAGTTCTTC.

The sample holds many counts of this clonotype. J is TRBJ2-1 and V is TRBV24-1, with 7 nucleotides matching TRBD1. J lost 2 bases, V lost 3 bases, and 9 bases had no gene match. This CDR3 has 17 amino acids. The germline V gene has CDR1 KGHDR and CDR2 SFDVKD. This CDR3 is CATSDLGAGGPYNEQFF. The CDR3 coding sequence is TGTGCCACCAGTGATCTGGGTGCAGGGGGTCCCTACAATGAGCAGTTCTTC.

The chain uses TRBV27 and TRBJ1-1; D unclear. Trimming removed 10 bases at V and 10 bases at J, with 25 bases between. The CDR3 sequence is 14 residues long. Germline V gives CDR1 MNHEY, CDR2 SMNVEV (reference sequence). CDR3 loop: CATAGSGSRVGAFF. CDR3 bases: TGTGCCACCGCCGGTTCGGGGAGTCGAGTGGGAGCTTTCTTT.

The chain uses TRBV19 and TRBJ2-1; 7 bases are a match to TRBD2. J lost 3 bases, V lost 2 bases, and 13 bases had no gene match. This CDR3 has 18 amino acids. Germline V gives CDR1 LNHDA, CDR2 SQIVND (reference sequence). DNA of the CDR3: TGTGCCAGTAGTATAATCCCAGCGGGATTGATTTACTACAATGAGCAGTTCTTC. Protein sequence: CASSIIPAGLIYYNEQFF.

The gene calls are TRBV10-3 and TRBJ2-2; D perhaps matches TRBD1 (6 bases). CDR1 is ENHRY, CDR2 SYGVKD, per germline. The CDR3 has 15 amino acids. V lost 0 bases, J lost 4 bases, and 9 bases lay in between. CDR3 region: CAISESPGVTGELFF. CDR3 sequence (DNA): TGTGCCATCAGTGAGTCCCCAGGGGTCACCGGGGAGCTGTTTTTT.

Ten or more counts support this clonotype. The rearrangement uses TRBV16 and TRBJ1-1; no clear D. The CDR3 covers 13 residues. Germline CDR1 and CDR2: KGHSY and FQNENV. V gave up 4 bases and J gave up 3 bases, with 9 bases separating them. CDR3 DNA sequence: TGTGCCAGCAGCCTTATGGGTGACACTGAAGCTTTCTTT. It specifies CASSLMGDTEAFF. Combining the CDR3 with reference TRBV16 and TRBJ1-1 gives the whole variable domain GEEVAQTPKHLVRGEGQKAKLYCAPIKGHSYVFWYQQVLKNEFKFLISFQNENVFDETGMPKERFSAKCLPNSPCSLEIQATKLEDSAVYFCASSLMGDTEAFFGQGTRLTVV.

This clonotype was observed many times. Here the CDR3 DNA reads TGTGCCAGCAGCCGAGGTACGGGCGAGCAGTACTTC. Its translation is CASSRGTGEQYF. The V call is TRBV3-1, the J call TRBJ2-7; D gene unclear. The CDR3 has 12 amino acids. The germline gives CDR1 LGHDT, CDR2 YNNKEL (reference sequence). Trimming stripped 4 bases from V and 6 bases from J, with 10 bases between.

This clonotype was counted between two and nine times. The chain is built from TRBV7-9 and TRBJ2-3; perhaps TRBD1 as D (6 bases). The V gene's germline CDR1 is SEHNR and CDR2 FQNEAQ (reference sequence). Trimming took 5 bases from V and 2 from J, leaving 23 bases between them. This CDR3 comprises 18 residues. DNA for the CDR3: TGTGCCAGCAGCCCGGGTCGCTTAGGACAGTTGAACACAGATACGCAGTATTTT. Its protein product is CASSPGRLGQLNTDTQYF.

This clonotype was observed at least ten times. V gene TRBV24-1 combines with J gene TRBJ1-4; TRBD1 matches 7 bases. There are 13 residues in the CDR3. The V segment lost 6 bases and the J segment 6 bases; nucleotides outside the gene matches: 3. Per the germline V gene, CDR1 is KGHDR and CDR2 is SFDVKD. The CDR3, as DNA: TGTGCCACCAGTAACAGGGGAGATGAAAAACTGTTTTTT. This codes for CATSNRGDEKLFF.

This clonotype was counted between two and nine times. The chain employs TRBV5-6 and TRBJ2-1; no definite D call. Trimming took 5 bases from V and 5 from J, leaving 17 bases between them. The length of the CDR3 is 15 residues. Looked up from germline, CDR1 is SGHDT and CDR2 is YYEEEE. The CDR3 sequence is CASRVTGHYDNEQFF. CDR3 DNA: TGTGCCAGCAGGGTTACCGGGCACTACGACAATGAGCAGTTCTTC.

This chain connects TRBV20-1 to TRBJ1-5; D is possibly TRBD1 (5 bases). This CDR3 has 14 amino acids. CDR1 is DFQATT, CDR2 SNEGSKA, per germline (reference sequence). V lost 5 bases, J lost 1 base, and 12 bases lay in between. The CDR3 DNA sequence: TGCAGTGCTCCAGATGGGGGAAGCAATCAGCCCCAGCATTTT. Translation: CSAPDGGSNQPQHF.

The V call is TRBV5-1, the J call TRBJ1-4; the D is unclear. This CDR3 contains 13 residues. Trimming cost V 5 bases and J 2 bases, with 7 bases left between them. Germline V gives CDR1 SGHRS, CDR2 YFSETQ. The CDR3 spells CASSNPTNEKLFF. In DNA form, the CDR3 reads TGCGCCAGCAGTAACCCGACTAATGAAAAACTGTTTTTT.

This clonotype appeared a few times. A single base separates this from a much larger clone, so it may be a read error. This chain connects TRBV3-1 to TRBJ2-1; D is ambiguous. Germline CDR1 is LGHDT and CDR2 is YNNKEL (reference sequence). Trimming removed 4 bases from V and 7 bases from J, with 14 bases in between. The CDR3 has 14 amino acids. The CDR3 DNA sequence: TGTGCCAGCAGCCGAGCCGGATCGGAAAATGAGCAGTTCTTC. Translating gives CASSRAGSENEQFF.

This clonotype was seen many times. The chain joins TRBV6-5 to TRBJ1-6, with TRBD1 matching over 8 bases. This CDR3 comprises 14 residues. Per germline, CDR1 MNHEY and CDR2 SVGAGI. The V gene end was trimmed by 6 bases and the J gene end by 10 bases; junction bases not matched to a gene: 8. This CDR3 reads CASRLPGGRSPLHF. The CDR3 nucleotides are TGTGCCAGCAGATTACCAGGGGGCAGATCACCCCTCCACTTT.

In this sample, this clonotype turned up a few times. CDR3 nucleotides: TGTGCCAGCAGCTTAAATATCCGCACCGAAACCAGCTCTGGGGCCAACGTCCTGACTTTC. Its translation is CASSLNIRTETSSGANVLTF. The chain links TRBV7-6 to TRBJ2-6; D gene ambiguous. Germline CDR1 SGHVS, CDR2 FNYEAQ. There are 20 residues in the CDR3. V dropped 2 bases and J dropped 0 bases, with 20 bases sitting between them. Variable domain in full (rest from reference TRBV7-6 and TRBJ2-6): GAGVSQSPRYKVTKRGQDVALRCDPISGHVSLYWYRQALGQGPEFLTYFNYEAQQDKSGLPNDRFSAERPEGSISTLTIQRTEQRDSAMYRCASSLNIRTETSSGANVLTFGAGSRLTVL.

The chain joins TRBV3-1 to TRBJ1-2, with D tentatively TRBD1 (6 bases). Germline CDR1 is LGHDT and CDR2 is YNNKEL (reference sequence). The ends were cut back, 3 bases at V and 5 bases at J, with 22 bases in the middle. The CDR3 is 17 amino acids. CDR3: CASSQTRRGQGFYGYTF. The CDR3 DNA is TGTGCCAGCAGCCAGACAAGACGGGGACAAGGGTTTTATGGCTACACCTTC.

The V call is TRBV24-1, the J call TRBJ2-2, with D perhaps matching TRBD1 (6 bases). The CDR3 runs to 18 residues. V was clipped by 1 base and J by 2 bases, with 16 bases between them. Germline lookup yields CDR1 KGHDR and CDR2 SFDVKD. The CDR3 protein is CATSDLFGPGANTGELFF. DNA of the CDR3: TGTGCCACCAGTGATTTATTTGGGCCAGGGGCTAACACCGGGGAGCTGTTTTTT.

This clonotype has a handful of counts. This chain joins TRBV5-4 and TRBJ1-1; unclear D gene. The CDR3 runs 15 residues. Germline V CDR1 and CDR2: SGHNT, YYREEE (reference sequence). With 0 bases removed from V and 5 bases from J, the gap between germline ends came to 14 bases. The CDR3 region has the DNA TGTGCCAGCAGCTTGGAAGGATCACTAGAGACTGAAGCTTTCTTT. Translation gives CASSLEGSLETEAFF. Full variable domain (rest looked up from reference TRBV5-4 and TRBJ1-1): ETGVTQSPTHLIKTRGQQVTLRCSSQSGHNTVSWYQQALGQGPQFIFQYYREEENGRGNFPPRFSGLQFPNYSSELNVNALELDDSALYLCASSLEGSLETEAFFGQGTRLTVV.

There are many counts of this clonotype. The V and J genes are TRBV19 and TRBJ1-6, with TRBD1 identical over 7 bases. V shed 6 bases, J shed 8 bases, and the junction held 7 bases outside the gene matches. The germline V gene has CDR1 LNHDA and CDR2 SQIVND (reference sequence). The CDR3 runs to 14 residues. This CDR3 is CASRTTGYDSPLHF. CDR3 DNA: TGTGCCAGTAGAACGACAGGGTACGATTCACCCCTCCACTTT.

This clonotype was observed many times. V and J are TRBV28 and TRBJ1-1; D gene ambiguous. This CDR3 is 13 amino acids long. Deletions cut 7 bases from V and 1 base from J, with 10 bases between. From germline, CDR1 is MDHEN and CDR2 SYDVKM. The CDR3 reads CASTTRWNTEAFF. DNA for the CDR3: TGTGCCAGCACCACCCGGTGGAACACTGAAGCTTTCTTT.

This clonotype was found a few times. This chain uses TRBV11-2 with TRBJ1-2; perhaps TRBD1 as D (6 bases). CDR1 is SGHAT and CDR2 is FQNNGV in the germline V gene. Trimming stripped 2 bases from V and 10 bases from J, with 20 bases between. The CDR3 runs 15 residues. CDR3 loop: CASSLQITGQKDYTF. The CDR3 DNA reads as TGTGCCAGCAGCTTACAAATAACGGGACAAAAGGACTACACCTTC.

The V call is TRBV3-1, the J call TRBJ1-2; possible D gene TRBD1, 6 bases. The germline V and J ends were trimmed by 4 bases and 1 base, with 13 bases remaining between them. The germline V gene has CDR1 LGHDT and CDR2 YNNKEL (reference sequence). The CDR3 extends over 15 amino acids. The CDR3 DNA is TGTGCCAGCAGCCTAGGACAGCCGAATAACTATGGCTACACCTTC. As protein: CASSLGQPNNYGYTF.

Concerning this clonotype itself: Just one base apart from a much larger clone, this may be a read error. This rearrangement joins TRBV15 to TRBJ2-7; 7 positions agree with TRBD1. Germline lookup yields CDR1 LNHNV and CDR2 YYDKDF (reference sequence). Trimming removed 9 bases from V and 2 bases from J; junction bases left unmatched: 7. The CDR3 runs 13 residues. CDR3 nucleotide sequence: TGTGCCACTGGGACAGCCAGCCCCTACGAGCAGTACTTC. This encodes CATGTASPYEQYF.

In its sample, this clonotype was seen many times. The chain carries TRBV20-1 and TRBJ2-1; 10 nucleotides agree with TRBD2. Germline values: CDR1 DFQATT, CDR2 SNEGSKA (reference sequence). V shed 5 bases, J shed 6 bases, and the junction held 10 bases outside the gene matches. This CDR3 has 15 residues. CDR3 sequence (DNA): TGCAGTGCTCAGAGAAGCGGGAGGGCCTCCAATGAGCAGTTCTTC. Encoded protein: CSAQRSGRASNEQFF.

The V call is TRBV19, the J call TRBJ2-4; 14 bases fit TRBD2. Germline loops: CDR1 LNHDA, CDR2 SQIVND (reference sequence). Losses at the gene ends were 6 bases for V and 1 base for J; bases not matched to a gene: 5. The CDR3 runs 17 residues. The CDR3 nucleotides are TGTGCCAGTAGGACTAGCGGGGGGGTATTGGCCAAAAACATTCAGTACTTC. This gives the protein CASRTSGGVLAKNIQYF.

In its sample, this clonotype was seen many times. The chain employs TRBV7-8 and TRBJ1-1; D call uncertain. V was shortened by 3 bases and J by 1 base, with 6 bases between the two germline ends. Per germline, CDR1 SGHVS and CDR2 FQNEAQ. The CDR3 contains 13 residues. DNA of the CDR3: TGTGCCAGCAGCTTCGACCAGAACACTGAAGCTTTCTTT. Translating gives CASSFDQNTEAFF.

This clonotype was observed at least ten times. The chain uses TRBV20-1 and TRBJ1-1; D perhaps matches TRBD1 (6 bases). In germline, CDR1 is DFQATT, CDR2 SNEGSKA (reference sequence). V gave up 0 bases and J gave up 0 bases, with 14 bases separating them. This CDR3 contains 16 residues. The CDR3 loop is CSARDRKQGMNTEAFF. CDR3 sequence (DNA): TGCAGTGCTAGAGATCGCAAACAGGGCATGAACACTGAAGCTTTCTTT.